Listed below are T cell receptor beta chains from one sample, sequenced in a study of identical twins. TCRdb itself ran the 5' RACE reads through MiXCR, one entry per CDR3 protein. Counted here are 450,000 to 600,000 distinct CDR3 sequences, more than 20% occurring once; the ten biggest clones make up about 0.5%. This sample was also put to use in a study of yellow fever vaccine responses in identical twins.

Sequenced sample: CD4+ T cells sorted from blood. Source of these receptors: a woman aged 18-29 years in good health. CDR3s include the opening cysteine and the closing phenylalanine or tryptophan. Each record gives: J gene, D gene, V gene, clone size, CDR3 protein, CDR3 DNA. The D gene is left open where the match is weak. Size tells how often a clone was seen (once, few, many) or the class of an expanded clone, and some rows leave it out.

j_gene: TRBJ2-7
d_gene: TRBD2
v_gene: TRBV12-3/TRBV12-4
abundance: .
CDR3aa: CASSQGLAGLYEQYF
CDR3nt: TGTGCCAGCAGTCAAGGACTAGCGGGACTCTACGAGCAGTACTTC

j_gene: TRBJ1-1
d_gene: .
v_gene: TRBV5-1
abundance: few
CDR3aa: CASSLRGSTGAYTEAFF
CDR3nt: TGCGCCAGCAGCTTAAGGGGGTCCACCGGCGCATACACTGAAGCTTTCTTT

j_gene: TRBJ1-1
d_gene: .
v_gene: TRBV5-5
abundance: few
CDR3aa: CASSPHKNTEAFF
CDR3nt: TGTGCCAGCAGCCCGCACAAGAACACTGAAGCTTTCTTT

j_gene: TRBJ2-5
d_gene: TRBD2
v_gene: TRBV11-2
abundance: .
CDR3aa: CASSLDGTRDTQYF
CDR3nt: TGTGCCAGCAGCTTAGACGGGACTAGAGACACCCAGTACTTC

j_gene: TRBJ2-1
d_gene: TRBD2
v_gene: TRBV20-1
abundance: .
CDR3aa: CSAYSGTSGYNEQFF
CDR3nt: TGCAGTGCCTACTCCGGGACTAGCGGCTACAATGAGCAGTTCTTC

j_gene: TRBJ2-3
d_gene: .
v_gene: TRBV10-3
abundance: .
CDR3aa: CAISEEGTQYF
CDR3nt: TGTGCCATCAGCGAGGAGGGGACGCAGTATTTT

j_gene: TRBJ2-5
d_gene: .
v_gene: TRBV20-1
abundance: .
CDR3aa: CSAKRPGGQQETQYF
CDR3nt: TGCAGTGCTAAGAGACCGGGTGGACAGCAAGAGACCCAGTACTTC

j_gene: TRBJ2-7
d_gene: TRBD1
v_gene: TRBV7-8
abundance: .
CDR3aa: CASSLGQDWESYEQYF
CDR3nt: TGTGCCAGCAGCTTGGGACAGGATTGGGAGTCCTACGAGCAGTACTTC

j_gene: TRBJ2-1
d_gene: TRBD2
v_gene: TRBV4-1
abundance: few
CDR3aa: CASSQDGAGYSYNEQFF
CDR3nt: TGCGCCAGCAGCCAAGATGGAGCGGGATATTCCTACAATGAGCAGTTCTTC

j_gene: TRBJ2-7
d_gene: .
v_gene: TRBV7-9
abundance: few
CDR3aa: CASSLYDEQYF
CDR3nt: TGTGCCAGCAGCTTGTACGACGAGCAGTACTTC

j_gene: TRBJ2-2
d_gene: .
v_gene: TRBV10-3
abundance: .
CDR3aa: CAIKSNTGELFF
CDR3nt: TGTGCCATCAAATCGAACACCGGGGAGCTGTTTTTT

j_gene: TRBJ1-2
d_gene: .
v_gene: TRBV3-1
abundance: many
CDR3aa: CASSQVGFNYGYTF
CDR3nt: TGTGCCAGCAGCCAAGTGGGTTTTAACTATGGCTACACCTTC

j_gene: TRBJ2-1
d_gene: .
v_gene: TRBV20-1
abundance: few
CDR3aa: CSARSTPGSYNEQFF
CDR3nt: TGCAGTGCTAGATCCACCCCAGGTTCCTACAATGAGCAGTTCTTC

j_gene: TRBJ2-5
d_gene: .
v_gene: TRBV25-1
abundance: .
CDR3aa: CASSETGWYQETQYF
CDR3nt: TGTGCCAGCAGTGAAACAGGATGGTACCAAGAGACCCAGTACTTC

j_gene: TRBJ2-5
d_gene: .
v_gene: TRBV5-1
abundance: .
CDR3aa: CASSSSLETQYF
CDR3nt: TGCGCCAGCAGCTCGTCCTTAGAGACCCAGTACTTC

j_gene: TRBJ2-3
d_gene: .
v_gene: TRBV7-9
abundance: few
CDR3aa: CASSLNRVGTDTQYF
CDR3nt: TGTGCCAGCAGCTTGAACAGGGTTGGCACAGATACGCAGTATTTT

j_gene: TRBJ1-1
d_gene: .
v_gene: TRBV12-3/TRBV12-4
abundance: .
CDR3aa: CASSFLGVNTEAFF
CDR3nt: TGTGCCAGCAGTTTTTTGGGGGTGAACACTGAAGCTTTCTTT

j_gene: TRBJ2-5
d_gene: .
v_gene: TRBV7-9
abundance: .
CDR3aa: CASSASASGEETQYF
CDR3nt: TGTGCCAGCAGCGCCTCAGCGTCGGGGGAGGAGACCCAGTACTTC

j_gene: TRBJ2-5
d_gene: TRBD1
v_gene: TRBV24-1
abundance: few
CDR3aa: CATSDFDRGVLETQYF
CDR3nt: TGTGCCACCAGTGATTTTGACAGGGGAGTTTTAGAGACCCAGTACTTC

j_gene: TRBJ2-7
d_gene: TRBD1
v_gene: TRBV28
abundance: few
CDR3aa: CASTQGDRYEQYF
CDR3nt: TGTGCCAGCACTCAGGGGGACAGGTACGAGCAGTACTTC

j_gene: TRBJ2-5
d_gene: .
v_gene: TRBV11-2
abundance: .
CDR3aa: CASSPGVEETQYF
CDR3nt: TGTGCCAGCAGCCCTGGTGTCGAAGAGACCCAGTACTTC